The rows below give T cell receptor beta chains drawn from one sample of a study of T cells in Graves' hyperthyroidism and ophthalmopathy. From the multiplex PCR reads, TCRdb called clonotypes with MiXCR, one entry per CDR3 protein. The table lists hundreds of thousands of distinct CDR3 sequences, approximately 15% of them singletons. Sequencing was done on a sample of blood. The receptors were gathered from a woman aged 18-29 years with Graves' hyperthyroidism. CDR3s include the opening cysteine and the closing phenylalanine or tryptophan. The D gene is left open where the match is weak. Size is stated for part of the rows, as once, few or many counts, or as a class when the clone is expanded.

v_gene,j_gene,d_gene,abundance,CDR3aa,CDR3nt
TRBV7-2,TRBJ2-5,NA,many,CASSLRLVEGAETQYF,TGTGCCAGCAGCTTGCGTCTGGTCGAGGGCGCAGAGACCCAGTACTTC
TRBV24-1,TRBJ2-1,NA,NA,CATSGAWSSYNEQFF,TGTGCCACCAGCGGAGCGTGGAGCTCCTACAATGAGCAGTTCTTC
TRBV12-3/TRBV12-4,TRBJ2-7,TRBD2,many,CASSLWSSGQIGYEQYF,TGTGCCAGCAGTTTATGGTCTAGCGGGCAAATAGGCTACGAGCAGTACTTC
TRBV6-1,TRBJ2-7,TRBD2,many,CASSKTPTSGTRYEQYF,TGTGCCAGCAGTAAAACCCCGACTAGCGGGACGCGGTACGAGCAGTACTTC
TRBV11-2,TRBJ1-5,NA,many,CASSLAGVNQPQHF,TGTGCCAGCAGCTTAGCAGGGGTCAATCAGCCCCAGCATTTT
TRBV7-3,TRBJ2-1,TRBD2,few,CASSLARGGYNEQFF,TGTGCCAGCAGCTTAGCGCGGGGGGGATACAATGAGCAGTTCTTC
TRBV20-1,TRBJ1-1,NA,few,CSAPRRRPLGSTEAFF,TGCAGTGCTCCCCGTCGGCGACCCTTGGGTAGCACTGAAGCTTTCTTT
TRBV3-1,TRBJ2-1,TRBD2,few,CASSQLLADSRHNEQFF,TGTGCCAGCAGCCAACTGCTAGCGGACTCGAGGCACAATGAGCAGTTCTTC
TRBV15,TRBJ2-5,NA,many,CATSKTLSDTQETQYF,TGTGCCACCAGCAAAACTCTTTCCGACACCCAAGAGACCCAGTACTTC
TRBV11-3,TRBJ2-1,TRBD2,NA,CASSQDGGGASYNEQFF,TGTGCCAGCAGCCAAGACGGCGGGGGGGCCTCCTACAATGAGCAGTTCTTC
TRBV9,TRBJ2-7,TRBD1,NA,CASSVGQGNTYEQYF,TGTGCCAGCAGCGTCGGACAGGGTAATACCTACGAGCAGTACTTC
TRBV3-1,TRBJ2-1,NA,few,CASSRTSKDFSYNEQFF,TGTGCCAGCAGCCGAACTAGTAAGGATTTCTCCTACAATGAGCAGTTCTTC
TRBV5-1,TRBJ2-2,NA,NA,CASSLTGCQRELFF,TGCGCCAGCAGCTTGACAGGCTGTCAACGGGAGCTGTTTTTT
TRBV28,TRBJ2-7,TRBD1,many,CASSQTGGYYEQYF,TGTGCCAGCAGTCAGACAGGGGGCTACTACGAGCAGTACTTC
TRBV30,TRBJ2-7,NA,NA,CAWSVGRAYEQYF,TGTGCCTGGAGTGTGGGGCGAGCCTACGAGCAGTACTTC
TRBV28,TRBJ2-7,NA,many,CASSLPRPRYEQYF,TGTGCCAGCAGTTTACCCCGCCCTAGGTACGAGCAGTACTTC
TRBV12-3/TRBV12-4,TRBJ1-1,TRBD1,many,CASSLSSPDRAFF,TGTGCCAGCAGTTTATCCTCTCCGGACAGGGCTTTCTTT
TRBV11-2,TRBJ2-5,TRBD2,NA,CASSQAGLAGPQETQYF,TGTGCCAGCAGCCAAGCTGGACTAGCGGGACCCCAAGAGACCCAGTACTTC
TRBV15,TRBJ2-1,TRBD1,many,CATSKRQGAGNEQFF,TGTGCCACCAGCAAAAGACAGGGGGCAGGGAATGAGCAGTTCTTC
TRBV7-8,TRBJ2-7,NA,few,CASSSGQGGSEQYF,TGTGCCAGCAGCTCCGGACAGGGCGGGAGCGAGCAGTACTTC
TRBV6-1,TRBJ2-1,NA,NA,CASSAVGPTTYNEQFF,TGTGCCAGCAGTGCCGTGGGACCGACAACCTACAATGAGCAGTTCTTC
TRBV7-9,TRBJ2-1,TRBD2,many,CASSPTSGRLDEQFF,TGTGCCAGCAGCCCGACTAGCGGGAGGTTAGATGAGCAGTTCTTC
TRBV6-2/TRBV6-3,TRBJ1-1,NA,NA,CASSTRAEAFF,TGTGCCAGCAGTACCAGGGCGGAAGCTTTCTTT
TRBV5-6,TRBJ1-6,TRBD1,NA,CASSERDRGASPLHF,TGTGCCAGCAGCGAGAGGGACAGGGGCGCGTCACCCCTCCACTTT
TRBV12-3/TRBV12-4,TRBJ1-1,NA,NA,CASSLIQTAPEAFF,TGTGCCAGCAGTTTAATACAGACCGCCCCTGAAGCTTTCTTT
TRBV6-1,TRBJ2-7,NA,few,CASSEARTIFTYEQYF,TGTGCCAGCAGTGAAGCGCGGACCATATTCACCTACGAGCAGTACTTC
TRBV3-1,TRBJ1-1,TRBD1,many,CASSPRDRGSTEAFF,TGTGCCAGCAGCCCTCGGGACAGGGGCTCCACTGAAGCTTTCTTT
TRBV9,TRBJ1-4,NA,NA,CASSGTGRGEKLFF,TGTGCCAGCAGCGGTACAGGGAGGGGTGAAAAACTGTTTTTT
TRBV5-4,TRBJ2-1,NA,few,CASSSTLAEQFF,TGTGCCAGCAGCTCCACCCTAGCTGAGCAGTTCTTC
TRBV20-1,TRBJ1-2,TRBD1,many,CSAPDLIGQGQGYTF,TGCAGTGCACCGGATCTAATAGGACAGGGACAAGGCTACACCTTC
TRBV20-1,TRBJ2-7,NA,many,CSATGRNSLQQYF,TGCAGTGCTACGGGCCGGAACAGCCTGCAGCAGTACTTC